Listed here are 29 T cell receptor beta chains from one sample, sequenced in a study of PD-L1 blockade in urothelial cancer. Produced via immunoSEQ multiplex PCR; TCRdb's table is partial and in-frame only. This sample has around 93,000 clones, with less than 90% found just once. Regarding time point: peripheral blood 6 weeks after treatment start. The source material was PBMCs, sampled around atezolizumab (anti-PD-L1) treatment. The receptors here all came from a man aged 65 to 79 with urothelial cancer.

This sequence joins TRBV29-1 and TRBJ2-6; 10 nucleotides line up with TRBD1. Germline assignment: CDR1 SQVTM and CDR2 ANQGSEA. This CDR3 is 15 amino acids long. The ends lost 5 bases at V and 8 bases at J; junction bases unmatched: 9. The CDR3 bases are TGCAGCGTTACCTGGACAGGGGGAGGTTCCAACGTCCTGACTTTC. It specifies CSVTWTGGGSNVLTF.

The chain recombines TRBV4-3 with TRBJ2-7; 10 nucleotides agree with TRBD2. J lost 1 base, V lost 4 bases, and 4 bases had no gene match. Germline CDR1 is LGHNA and CDR2 is YSLEER. The CDR3 totals 15 residues. CDR3 loop: CASSLLAGGSYEQYF. CDR3 nucleotides: TGCGCCAGCAGCCTGTTAGCGGGAGGTTCCTACGAGCAGTACTTC.

The chain has TRBV4-2 and TRBJ1-1, with D maybe TRBD1 (5 bases). V lost 1 base and J lost 3, with 9 bases in between. Germline CDR1 reads LGHNA; CDR2 reads YNFKEQ. The CDR3 runs 14 residues. CDR3 DNA sequence: TGTGCCAGCAGCCAAGGCCGGGACTACACTGAAGCTTTCTTT. Protein sequence: CASSQGRDYTEAFF.

In DNA, the CDR3 is TGTGCCAGCAGCGCCCCGGGACTCCTCTCTGGAAACACCATATATTTT. Translation gives CASSAPGLLSGNTIYF. The chain combines TRBV5-5 with TRBJ1-3, with TRBD1 as a possible D gene (5 bases). Looked up from germline, CDR1 is SGHKS and CDR2 is YYEKEE (reference sequence). V lost 4 bases and J 0 bases, leaving 14 bases between the germline ends. This CDR3 has 16 amino acids.

This rearrangement joins TRBV10-3 to TRBJ1-1; D gene uncertain. CDR1 ENHRY and CDR2 SYGVKD come from the germline V gene. The V and J ends lost 0 bases and 5 bases respectively, with 10 bases between them. This CDR3 region has 14 residues. The CDR3 DNA reads TGTGCCATCAGTGAGTCGACTCGAGGTACTGAAGCTTTCTTT. Translating gives CAISESTRGTEAFF.

This chain uses TRBV6-1 with TRBJ2-3; 7 bases fit TRBD1. With 8 bases clipped from V and 3 bases from J, the junction kept 11 bases outside the gene matches. Germline V gene sequence: CDR1 MNHNS, CDR2 SASEGT. The CDR3 covers 15 residues. The CDR3 coding sequence is TGTGCCAGCTCCCTGGCAGGGACAGCGACAGATACGCAGTATTTT. This codes for CASSLAGTATDTQYF.

The chain is built from TRBV27 and TRBJ2-1, with D perhaps matching TRBD2 (6 bases). Germline-derived CDR1 and CDR2 are MNHEY and SMNVEV (reference sequence). V was cut by 2 bases and J by 4 bases, with 12 bases left in between. There are 15 residues in the CDR3. The DNA for the CDR3 is TGTGCCAGCAGTTTACGACGGGAGAGGTACAATGAGCAGTTCTTC. This gives the protein CASSLRRERYNEQFF.

This chain links TRBV2 with TRBJ2-7, with 10 bases identical to TRBD2. This CDR3 spans 16 amino acids. J lost 1 base, V lost 6 bases, and 9 bases had no gene match. Germline values: CDR1 SNHLY, CDR2 FYNNEI. The CDR3 DNA reads TGTGCCAGCAGGGGACTAGCGCGGGAGACATCCTACGAGCAGTACTTC. Protein: CASRGLARETSYEQYF.

This rearrangement joins TRBV11-3 to TRBJ2-3; TRBD2 matches 13 bases. V was pared by 6 bases and J by 6 bases, with 9 bases of the junction left unmatched. The CDR3 loop spans 16 amino acids. The germline V gene encodes CDR1 SGHNT and CDR2 YENEEA. The CDR3 DNA reads TGTGCCAGCAGTACCGGGACTAGCGGGGATGGGGATACGCAGTATTTT. It codes for CASSTGTSGDGDTQYF.

The rearrangement uses TRBV11-2 and TRBJ2-1, with 10 bases identical to TRBD1. Germline V gene lookup returns CDR1 SGHAT and CDR2 FQNNGV. The CDR3 loop spans 15 amino acids. Losses at the gene ends were 3 bases for V and 3 bases for J; bases not matched to a gene: 2. For the CDR3, the DNA is TGTGCCAGCAGCTTCGGGACAGGGGTCTACAATGAGCAGTTCTTC. Residues: CASSFGTGVYNEQFF.

The chain combines TRBV11-2 with TRBJ1-1, with 7 bases matching TRBD1. The germline V gene encodes CDR1 SGHAT and CDR2 FQNNGV. The CDR3 has 17 amino acids. Germline trimming cut 5 bases from V and 3 bases from J; bases unmatched to any gene: 15. The CDR3 sequence: CASSPSLGGEPYTEAFF. The CDR3 bases are TGTGCCAGCAGCCCCTCCCTAGGGGGCGAACCCTACACTGAAGCTTTCTTT.

The chain joins TRBV5-5 to TRBJ1-1; perhaps TRBD1 as D (5 bases). The V end was cut by 5 bases, the J end by 8 bases, with 22 bases between. The germline V gene has CDR1 SGHKS and CDR2 YYEKEE (reference sequence). This CDR3 has 15 residues. The chain's CDR3 is CASSSGQGAEGEAFF. The CDR3 nucleotides read TGTGCCAGCAGTTCCGGACAAGGGGCGGAGGGAGAAGCTTTCTTT.

The rearrangement links TRBV19 to TRBJ1-5; possible D gene TRBD1, 6 bases. Germline values: CDR1 LNHDA, CDR2 SQIVND (reference sequence). The ends were cut back, 5 bases at V and 4 bases at J, with 9 bases in the middle. The CDR3 spans 13 residues. For the CDR3, the DNA is TGTGCCAGTAGTTACAGGGATAATCAGCCCCAGCATTTT. Its protein is CASSYRDNQPQHF.

The CDR3 DNA sequence: TGTGCCAGCAAAACAGGGGGGCGAGGAGAAAAACTGTTTTTT. The encoded protein is CASKTGGRGEKLFF. This chain connects TRBV6-1 to TRBJ1-4; 8 bases line up with TRBD1. There are 14 residues in the CDR3. CDR1 is MNHNS and CDR2 is SASEGT in the germline V gene. V lost 7 bases, J lost 8 bases, and 9 bases stayed unmatched.

The V gene is TRBV5-1, the J gene TRBJ1-1; TRBD1 might be the D (5 bases). The CDR3 is made up of 14 amino acids. From germline, CDR1 is SGHRS and CDR2 YFSETQ. V lost 4 bases and J 0 bases, leaving 10 bases between the germline ends. The CDR3 DNA reads TGCGCCAGCAGCGGTGAGACAGTGAACACTGAAGCTTTCTTT. Its translation is CASSGETVNTEAFF. Looking up the rest from reference TRBV5-1 and TRBJ1-1 gives the full variable domain: KAGVTQTPRYLIKTRGQQVTLSCSPISGHRSVSWYQQTPGQGLQFLFEYFSETQRNKGNFPGRFSGRQFSNSRSEMNVSTLELGDSALYLCASSGETVNTEAFFGQGTRLTVV.

This CDR3 reads CASSEGLQGNPYEQYF. The CDR3, as DNA: TGTGCCAGCAGTGAAGGCTTGCAGGGGAATCCCTACGAGCAGTACTTC. The V and J genes are TRBV6-1 and TRBJ2-7; D is perhaps TRBD1 (6 bases). The CDR3 loop spans 16 amino acids. Germline CDR1 and CDR2: MNHNS and SASEGT. Deletions cut 1 base from V and 2 bases from J, with 15 bases between.

V usage is TRBV5-1 and J usage is TRBJ2-5; 7 nucleotides line up with TRBD1. The CDR3 sequence is 13 residues long. The junction had 4 bases not matched to a gene; V was cut back by 5 bases and J by 3 bases. Germline V lookup: CDR1 SGHRS, CDR2 YFSETQ. The chain's CDR3 is CASRRGTEETQYF. The DNA of the CDR3 is TGCGCCAGCAGGAGAGGGACAGAAGAGACCCAGTACTTC.

The J gene is TRBJ1-1, the V gene TRBV5-1; a weak D match, TRBD1 (5 bases). The germline gives CDR1 SGHRS, CDR2 YFSETQ. Trimming removed 5 bases from V and 0 bases from J, with 11 bases in between. The CDR3 sequence is 14 residues long. Here the CDR3 DNA reads TGCGCCAGCAGTGGGGCGGGACTGAACACTGAAGCTTTCTTT. Its protein is CASSGAGLNTEAFF.

This chain's CDR3 is CASSVGGNNEQFF. Written as DNA, the CDR3 is TGTGCCAGTAGTGTAGGAGGGAACAATGAGCAGTTCTTC. The chain recombines TRBV19 with TRBJ2-1; D may be TRBD2 (6 bases). This CDR3 region has 13 residues. V was shortened by 5 bases and J by 5 bases, with 10 bases between the two germline ends. Germline V lookup: CDR1 LNHDA, CDR2 SQIVND (reference sequence).

About this clone itself: Other DNA sequences in this sample translate to the same CDR3. The V and J genes are TRBV4-1 and TRBJ2-7; 9 nucleotides align to TRBD1. Germline values: CDR1 MGHRA, CDR2 YSYEKL. V was clipped by 4 bases and J by 6 bases; unmatched bases: 7. There are 14 residues in the CDR3. This CDR3 is CASSPGQGLGEQYF. The CDR3 nucleotides read TGCGCCAGCAGCCCGGGACAGGGACTGGGCGAGCAGTACTTC.

The chain employs TRBV2 and TRBJ1-2, with 7 bases identical to TRBD1. With 6 bases clipped from V and 8 bases from J, the junction kept 9 bases outside the gene matches. CDR3 length: 13 amino acids. Looked up from germline, CDR1 is SNHLY and CDR2 is FYNNEI. The CDR3 DNA follows: TGTGCCAGCAGCCCCGACAGGGTTGGAGGCTACACCTTC. Translation gives CASSPDRVGGYTF.

V is TRBV29-1 and J is TRBJ2-7, with TRBD1 as a possible D gene (6 bases). The CDR3 consists of 15 residues. Between the trimmed V and J ends, which lost 3 bases and 6 bases, there was a span of 21 bases. CDR1 is SQVTM, CDR2 ANQGSEA, per germline. The DNA for the CDR3 is TGCAGCGTTGATGGTCCTACAGGGCGAGGAGGCGAGCAGTACTTC. This sequence encodes CSVDGPTGRGGEQYF.

The rearrangement joins TRBV7-2 to TRBJ1-2; maybe TRBD1 (5 bases). V lost 5 bases and J lost 0, with 13 bases in between. Germline V gene data show CDR1 as SGHTA and CDR2 as FQGNSA. CDR3 length: 15 residues. CDR3 nucleotide sequence: TGTGCCAGCAGCCCTCGACAGTTAGCTAACTATGGCTACACCTTC. Protein: CASSPRQLANYGYTF. Using reference TRBV7-2 and TRBJ1-2 for the parts outside the CDR3, the full variable domain is GAGVSQSPSNKVTEKGKDVELRCDPISGHTALYWYRQSLGQGLEFLIYFQGNSAPDKSGLPSDRFSAERTGGSVSTLTIQRTQQEDSAVYLCASSPRQLANYGYTFGSGTRLTVV.

The V gene is TRBV6-4, the J gene TRBJ1-5; tentatively, D is TRBD1 (5 bases). V dropped 8 bases and J dropped 3 bases, with 17 bases sitting between them. The germline V gene has CDR1 MRHNA and CDR2 SNTAGT. The CDR3 is 15 residues long. This CDR3 reads CASSPGQGSNQPQHF. For the CDR3, the DNA is TGTGCCAGCTCCCCCGGCCAGGGTTCCAATCAGCCCCAGCATTTT.

This sequence joins TRBV9 and TRBJ2-1, with TRBD2 matching over 7 bases. Germline CDR1 reads SGDLS; CDR2 reads YYNGEE. V gave up 4 bases and J gave up 3 bases; unmatched junction bases: 10. The CDR3 is 16 residues long. CDR3 in DNA: TGTGCCAGCAGCTCAGATCGGGGGGTCATCTACAATGAGCAGTTCTTC. It yields the protein CASSSDRGVIYNEQFF.

V and J are TRBV4-1 and TRBJ2-7; 7 nucleotides match TRBD1. The ends lost 2 bases at V and 5 bases at J; junction bases unmatched: 6. CDR1 and CDR2 (germline): MGHRA, YSYEKL. This CDR3 spans 14 amino acids. The CDR3 spells CASSQQGQWNEQYF. CDR3 sequence (DNA): TGCGCCAGCAGCCAACAGGGACAGTGGAACGAGCAGTACTTC.

The V call is TRBV21-1, the J call TRBJ2-3; the DNA was not used to check the table's D call, TRBD2. TRBV21-1 is described as a pseudogene. This CDR3 has 16 residues. CDR3 sequence reads: CASRRRPGLPTDTQYF. The CDR3 bases are TGTGCCAGCAGGAGAAGACCGGGACTACCCACAGATACGCAGTATTTT.

CDR3 nucleotides: TGTGCCAGCAGGCGGGACAGGCGGACCACAGATACGCAGTATTTT. This codes for CASRRDRRTTDTQYF. The chain recombines TRBV7-2 with TRBJ2-3; 8 bases are shared with TRBD1. The V gene end was trimmed by 6 bases and the J gene end by 2 bases; junction bases not matched to a gene: 7. The CDR3 spans 15 residues. Germline V lookup: CDR1 SGHTA, CDR2 FQGNSA.

This clone was seen once. This chain joins TRBV6-1 and TRBJ2-1; D is undetermined. Trimming removed 4 bases at V and 9 bases at J, with 10 bases between. The CDR3 covers 12 residues. Germline V gene sequence: CDR1 MNHNS, CDR2 SASEGT. The CDR3 loop reads CASSGGTGEQFF. The CDR3 DNA reads TGTGCCAGCAGTGGAGGTACTGGTGAGCAGTTCTTC.